The 32 T cell receptor beta chains below were found in one sample sequenced in a study of blood T cell repertoires in COVID-19. Libraries were prepared by immunoSEQ multiplex PCR; TCRdb keeps only in-frame clonotypes and omits some of them. The sample holds 150,000 to 200,000 clones; approximately 90% are singletons and the top ten take around 4%. The sample comprised peripheral blood. These receptors came from a woman aged 25-40 years with acute or convalescent COVID-19.

The gene calls are TRBV28 and TRBJ2-7; 15 nucleotides agree with TRBD2. V lost 6 bases and J lost 0; bases outside the gene matches: 12. Germline CDR1 and CDR2: MDHEN and SYDVKM. The CDR3 loop spans 19 amino acids. CDR3 sequence: CASSQPGLAGGPSSYEQYF. In DNA, the CDR3 is TGTGCCAGCAGCCAACCGGGACTAGCGGGAGGCCCAAGCTCCTACGAGCAGTACTTC.

This clone was seen only a few times. CDR3 in amino acids: CASSQDLAGGYNEQFF. CDR3 DNA: TGCGCCAGCAGCCAAGACCTAGCGGGAGGGTACAATGAGCAGTTCTTC. The rearrangement joins TRBV4-1 to TRBJ2-1; 12 bases line up with TRBD2. The CDR3 totals 16 residues. The germline gives CDR1 MGHRA, CDR2 YSYEKL. Trimming took 0 bases from V and 4 from J; bases not matched to a gene: 1.

The chain combines TRBV5-6 with TRBJ1-2; a weak D match, TRBD1 (5 bases). This CDR3 contains 13 residues. V was trimmed by 4 bases and J by 4 bases, leaving 11 bases between them. Germline V gene sequence: CDR1 SGHDT, CDR2 YYEEEE. CDR3 in DNA: TGTGCCAGCAGCCAAGACAGTGCCTATGGCTACACCTTC. Amino acid sequence: CASSQDSAYGYTF. The whole variable domain, filled in from reference TRBV5-6 and TRBJ1-2, reads DAGVTQSPTHLIKTRGQQVTLRCSPKSGHDTVSWYQQALGQGPQFIFQYYEEEERQRGNFPDRFSGHQFPNYSSELNVNALLLGDSALYLCASSQDSAYGYTFGSGTRLTVV.

The rearrangement uses TRBV4-2 and TRBJ2-3; D remains ambiguous. V shed 3 bases and J shed 6 bases, with 13 bases lying between them. Germline CDR1 is LGHNA and CDR2 is YNFKEQ. This CDR3 contains 14 residues. The CDR3 DNA reads as TGTGCCAGCAGCCAGGGCGACCGGTGGGATACGCAGTATTTT. Amino acids: CASSQGDRWDTQYF.

This clone showed up just a few times. In DNA form, the CDR3 reads TGTGCCAGCACCCCGGCGGGGCATGAGCAGTTCTTC. Its translation: CASTPAGHEQFF. The V call is TRBV9, the J call TRBJ2-1; maybe TRBD2 (6 bases). Germline CDR1 and CDR2: SGDLS and YYNGEE. The length of the CDR3 is 12 residues. With 6 bases removed from V and 8 bases from J, the gap between germline ends came to 12 bases.

This clone is a singleton in its sample. The chain joins TRBV12-3 or TRBV12-4 to TRBJ2-2; 7 nucleotides line up with TRBD2. Losses at the gene ends were 4 bases for V and 7 bases for J; bases not matched to a gene: 3. This CDR3 is 13 amino acids long. CDR3 nucleotides: TGTGCCAGCAGTTGGTCGGGGGGCGGGGAGCTGTTTTTT. This translates into CASSWSGGGELFF.

The V and J genes are TRBV2 and TRBJ1-3, with 7 nucleotides matching TRBD1. V gave up 11 bases and J gave up 4 bases; unmatched junction bases: 5. There are 12 residues in the CDR3. CDR1 and CDR2 (germline): SNHLY, FYNNEI. The CDR3 bases are TGTGCCGGAGGGACAGAAGGAAACACCATATATTTT. Its translation: CAGGTEGNTIYF.

This clone has just one count. This rearrangement joins TRBV12-3 or TRBV12-4 to TRBJ1-1; D might be TRBD1 (5 bases). CDR3 length: 12 residues. V was shortened by 2 bases and J by 10 bases, with 11 bases between the two germline ends. The CDR3 nucleotides are TGTGCCAGCAGTTTACAGGGTCTGGTAGCTTTCTTT. This codes for CASSLQGLVAFF.

This chain links TRBV9 with TRBJ1-2, with 8 bases matching TRBD1. CDR1 SGDLS and CDR2 YYNGEE come from the germline V gene. The CDR3 is 14 residues long. The trim removed 4 bases at V and 3 bases at J, leaving 5 bases unmatched. The CDR3 DNA sequence: TGTGCCAGCAGCCTGACAGGGGTCCACTATGGCTACACCTTC. Translating it yields CASSLTGVHYGYTF.

The V gene is TRBV30, the J gene TRBJ2-2; 9 positions match TRBD1. The CDR3 sequence is 16 residues long. Trimming cost V 4 bases and J 4 bases; bases outside gene matches: 10. Germline-derived CDR1 and CDR2 are GTSNPN and SVGIG (reference sequence). The CDR3 loop is CAWIRLDRGFTGELFF. In DNA form, the CDR3 reads TGTGCCTGGATTCGGTTGGACAGGGGTTTCACCGGGGAGCTGTTTTTT. The whole variable domain, remainder taken from reference TRBV30 and TRBJ2-2, is SQTIHQWPATLVQPVGSPLSLECTVEGTSNPNLYWYRQAAGRGLQLLFYSVGIGQISSEVPQNLSASRPQDRQFILSSKKLLLSDSGFYLCAWIRLDRGFTGELFFGEGSRLTVL.

The count of this clone is one. The chain links TRBV6-5 to TRBJ1-2; D ambiguous. Germline CDR1 reads MNHEY; CDR2 reads SVGAGI. The CDR3 is made up of 14 amino acids. Trimming removed 5 bases from V and 1 base from J, with 11 bases in between. CDR3 nucleotides: TGTGCCAGCAGTCTGCTGACAAATAACTATGGCTACACCTTC. This gives the protein CASSLLTNNYGYTF.

The chain joins TRBV5-1 to TRBJ1-5; 8 bases map to TRBD1. CDR3 length equals 13 residues. V lost 4 bases, J lost 7 bases, and 4 bases stayed unmatched. The germline gives CDR1 SGHRS, CDR2 YFSETQ. The CDR3 loop reads CASSPTGGQPQHF. Here the CDR3 DNA reads TGCGCCAGCAGCCCAACAGGGGGACAGCCCCAGCATTTT.

The chain combines TRBV18 with TRBJ2-2, with 9 nucleotides matching TRBD1. The CDR3 has 16 residues. The V segment lost 2 bases and the J segment 4 bases; nucleotides outside the gene matches: 5. The germline V gene encodes CDR1 KGHSH and CDR2 LQKENI. The chain's CDR3 is CASSPVGQGPTGELFF. DNA for the CDR3: TGTGCCAGCTCACCAGTGGGACAGGGACCCACCGGGGAGCTGTTTTTT.

The chain couples TRBV30 to TRBJ1-1; D not certain. This CDR3 has 13 amino acids. CDR1 GTSNPN and CDR2 SVGIG come from the germline V gene (reference sequence). Trimming removed 1 base at V and 3 bases at J, with 9 bases between. CDR3 coding DNA: TGTGCCTGGAGTGCCGCGGAGGACACTGAAGCTTTCTTT. Protein product: CAWSAAEDTEAFF.

This clone occurred once. This chain joins TRBV18 and TRBJ2-7; TRBD2 aligns across 7 bases. V dropped 3 bases and J dropped 5; count of bases not matched to a gene: 10. Looked up from germline, CDR1 is KGHSH and CDR2 is LQKENI. The CDR3 sequence is 15 residues long. The CDR3 spells CASSPEAGIVHEQYF. In DNA, the CDR3 is TGTGCCAGCTCACCCGAAGCGGGAATCGTCCACGAGCAGTACTTC.

The J gene is TRBJ1-1, the V gene TRBV2; unclear D gene. Germline values: CDR1 SNHLY, CDR2 FYNNEI. V was shortened by 6 bases and J by 11 bases, with 13 bases between the two germline ends. The CDR3 is 11 amino acids. The CDR3: CASRIAGEAFF. The CDR3 DNA reads as TGTGCCAGCAGGATCGCCGGAGAGGCTTTCTTT.

This chain connects TRBV5-4 to TRBJ1-2; maybe TRBD1 (5 bases). The germline V and J ends were trimmed by 0 bases and 2 bases, with 8 bases remaining between them. The germline V gene encodes CDR1 SGHNT and CDR2 YYREEE (reference sequence). CDR3 size: 14 residues. The CDR3 reads CASSLETENYGYTF. DNA of the CDR3: TGTGCCAGCAGCTTGGAGACAGAGAACTATGGCTACACCTTC.

The genes are TRBV6-1 and TRBJ1-1; 7 bases are shared with TRBD1. There are 11 residues in the CDR3. V dropped 3 bases and J dropped 12; count of bases not matched to a gene: 4. Germline CDR1 MNHNS, CDR2 SASEGT. The DNA for the CDR3 is TGTGCCAGCAGTGACGACAGGGTATCTTTCTTT. Its translation: CASSDDRVSFF.

J is TRBJ2-4 and V is TRBV7-9, with D perhaps TRBD2 (7 bases). The V gene's germline CDR1 is SEHNR and CDR2 FQNEAQ (reference sequence). V lost 5 bases and J lost 0, with 17 bases in between. The CDR3 is 17 amino acids. In DNA form, the CDR3 reads TGTGCCAGCAGCCCAAAGGGGGGGGAGTTAGCCAAAAACATTCAGTACTTC. Protein: CASSPKGGELAKNIQYF.

This clone was seen a single time. The V call is TRBV13, the J call TRBJ2-2; D gene uncertain. Deletions cut 3 bases from V and 1 base from J, with 6 bases between. The CDR3 covers 14 residues. Germline V gives CDR1 PRHDT, CDR2 FYEKMQ (reference sequence). This CDR3 reads CASSFGGNTGELFF. Written as DNA, the CDR3 is TGTGCCAGCAGCTTTGGCGGGAACACCGGGGAGCTGTTTTTT.

The chain employs TRBV5-1 and TRBJ1-6; the D is unclear. Germline CDR1 and CDR2: SGHRS and YFSETQ. This CDR3 region has 13 residues. The V end lost 4 bases, the J end lost 9 bases, and 11 bases lay between the germline ends. CDR3 region: CASSLERSSPLHF. CDR3 nucleotides: TGCGCCAGCAGCCTTGAGAGGAGTTCACCCCTCCACTTT.

The chain links TRBV5-1 to TRBJ2-7; 10 nucleotides align to TRBD1. After removal of 7 bases from V and 2 bases from J, the junction contained 12 bases not matched to a gene. Germline V CDR1 and CDR2: SGHRS, YFSETQ. CDR3 length equals 16 residues. In DNA, the CDR3 is TGCGCCAGCCGACAGACAGGGGGCGATTCCACCTACGAGCAGTACTTC. Protein sequence: CASRQTGGDSTYEQYF. The full variable domain, its missing parts supplied by reference TRBV5-1 and TRBJ2-7, is KAGVTQTPRYLIKTRGQQVTLSCSPISGHRSVSWYQQTPGQGLQFLFEYFSETQRNKGNFPGRFSGRQFSNSRSEMNVSTLELGDSALYLCASRQTGGDSTYEQYFGPGTRLTVT.

The rearrangement links TRBV9 to TRBJ1-3; 8 nucleotides align to TRBD1. This CDR3 contains 14 residues. J gave up 8 bases and V 1 base, and 5 bases lay outside the gene matches. CDR1 and CDR2 (germline): SGDLS, YYNGEE. CDR3 region: CASSVTGQGDTIYF. The CDR3 DNA follows: TGTGCCAGCAGCGTAACCGGACAGGGTGACACCATATATTTT.

The V gene is TRBV19, the J gene TRBJ1-2; possible D gene TRBD1, 6 bases. The CDR3 is 12 residues long. Trimming took off 10 bases at V and 4 bases at J, with 13 bases between the two ends. Germline V gives CDR1 LNHDA, CDR2 SQIVND (reference sequence). The CDR3 here is CANGQNFYGYTF. CDR3 nucleotides: TGTGCCAACGGACAGAATTTCTATGGCTACACCTTC.

The rearrangement links TRBV7-2 to TRBJ2-7; the D gene is possibly TRBD2 (6 bases). The CDR3 contains 14 residues. The V and J ends lost 2 bases and 6 bases respectively, with 14 bases between them. In germline, CDR1 is SGHTA, CDR2 FQGNSA. CDR3 coding DNA: TGTGCCAGCAGCTTACCCGGGACTCCCAGCGAGCAGTACTTC. It yields the protein CASSLPGTPSEQYF.

V is TRBV19 and J is TRBJ2-7; weak D call: TRBD1 (6 bases). Germline CDR1 and CDR2: LNHDA and SQIVND (reference sequence). Deletions cut 4 bases from V and 7 bases from J, with 14 bases between. CDR3 length equals 13 residues. CDR3 protein: CASSTRTALEQYF. CDR3 nucleotide sequence: TGTGCCAGTAGTACACGGACAGCCTTGGAGCAGTACTTC.

The chain joins TRBV2 to TRBJ1-5; perhaps TRBD1 as D (6 bases). Trimming stripped 8 bases from V and 9 bases from J, with 11 bases between. The germline V gene has CDR1 SNHLY and CDR2 FYNNEI. The CDR3 has 11 amino acids. CDR3 protein: CASSGEGPQHF. The CDR3 nucleotides are TGTGCCAGCTCAGGGGAGGGGCCCCAGCATTTT.

The J gene is TRBJ1-1, the V gene TRBV2; 7 bases are shared with TRBD1. There are 13 residues in the CDR3. Germline loops: CDR1 SNHLY, CDR2 FYNNEI. Unmatched junction bases numbered 8, after V lost 6 bases and J lost 7 bases. The CDR3 bases are TGTGCCAGCAGCTCACAGGGGAGGCATGAAGCTTTCTTT. Protein: CASSSQGRHEAFF. The full variable domain, in which reference TRBV2 and TRBJ1-1 provide the parts outside the CDR3, is EPEVTQTPSHQVTQMGQEVILRCVPISNHLYFYWYRQILGQKVEFLVSFYNNEISEKSEIFDDQFSVERPDGSNFTLKIRSTKLEDSAMYFCASSSQGRHEAFFGQGTRLTVV.

CDR3 sequence: CASSYSGGIYGYTF. The CDR3 DNA reads as TGTGCCAGCAGTTACTCTGGAGGGATCTATGGCTACACCTTC. The genes are TRBV6-5 and TRBJ1-2; D gene uncertain. Trimming stripped 0 bases from V and 4 bases from J, with 9 bases between. The CDR3 extends over 14 amino acids. CDR1 and CDR2 from the germline V gene are MNHEY and SVGAGI.

The CDR3 sequence: CASSSTGQRNTIYF. DNA for the CDR3: TGTGCCAGCAGCTCTACGGGACAGAGAAACACCATATATTTT. V is TRBV7-2 and J is TRBJ1-3; 7 bases align to TRBD1. Germline V gene lookup returns CDR1 SGHTA and CDR2 FQGNSA. This CDR3 spans 14 amino acids. Trimming took 4 bases from V and 5 from J; bases not matched to a gene: 5.

The rearrangement joins TRBV6-6 to TRBJ1-2, with 7 bases lining up with TRBD1. Germline V CDR1 and CDR2: MNHNY, SVGAGI (reference sequence). Trimming took 10 bases from V and 0 from J; bases not matched to a gene: 8. The CDR3 contains 14 residues. CDR3 sequence: CATRTGLANYGYTF. DNA for the CDR3: TGTGCCACCCGGACAGGCCTAGCTAACTATGGCTACACCTTC.

The chain recombines TRBV11-1 with TRBJ2-3; tentatively, D is TRBD1 (6 bases). Germline CDR1 is SGHAT and CDR2 is FQDESV (reference sequence). Trimming removed 3 bases at V and 0 bases at J, with 10 bases between. The CDR3 spans 15 residues. The CDR3 bases are TGTGCCAGCAGCTTCATGGGGGCTAGCACAGATACGCAGTATTTT. It translates to CASSFMGASTDTQYF.